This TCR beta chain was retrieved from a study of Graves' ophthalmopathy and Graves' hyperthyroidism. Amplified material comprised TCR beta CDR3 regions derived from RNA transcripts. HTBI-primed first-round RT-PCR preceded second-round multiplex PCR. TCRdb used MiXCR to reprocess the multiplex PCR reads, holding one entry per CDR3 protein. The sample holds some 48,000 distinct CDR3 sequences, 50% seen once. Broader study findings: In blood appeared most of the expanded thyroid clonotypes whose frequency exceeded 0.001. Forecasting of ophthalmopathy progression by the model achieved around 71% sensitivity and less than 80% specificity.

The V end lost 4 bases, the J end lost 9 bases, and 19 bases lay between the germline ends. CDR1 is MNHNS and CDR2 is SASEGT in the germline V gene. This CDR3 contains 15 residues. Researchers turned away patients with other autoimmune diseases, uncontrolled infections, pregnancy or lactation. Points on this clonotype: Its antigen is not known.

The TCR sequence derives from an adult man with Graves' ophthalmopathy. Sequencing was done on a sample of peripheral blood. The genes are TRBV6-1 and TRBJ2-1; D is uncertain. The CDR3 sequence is CASSAIRARTREQFF. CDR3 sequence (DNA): TGTGCCAGCAGTGCTATAAGGGCCCGCACGCGTGAGCAGTTCTTC.